These 27 T cell receptor beta chains originate from one sample sequenced in a study of blood T cell repertoires in COVID-19. Here immunoSEQ multiplex PCR was the method, and the copy in TCRdb shows in-frame clones only, minus some. The sample lists about 200,000 clones; 80% to 90% were seen once. Sequenced: peripheral blood. These receptors were taken from a man between 50 and 59 years old with acute or convalescent COVID-19.

This chain links TRBV2 with TRBJ1-6; tentative D call: TRBD1 (5 bases). V was clipped by 6 bases and J by 4 bases, with 13 bases between them. The CDR3 is 15 residues long. CDR1 is SNHLY and CDR2 is FYNNEI in the germline V gene. Written as DNA, the CDR3 is TGTGCCAGCAGGGGGGGAAGGACGTATAATTCACCCCTCCACTTT. It is translated as CASRGGRTYNSPLHF.

J is TRBJ1-1 and V is TRBV11-1; D might be TRBD1 (5 bases). With 7 bases removed from V and 4 bases from J, the gap between germline ends came to 16 bases. CDR1 is SGHAT, CDR2 FQDESV, per germline (reference sequence). The CDR3 consists of 14 residues. The CDR3 sequence is CASTLGQGGTEAFF. The CDR3 DNA reads TGTGCCAGCACCCTGGGGCAGGGAGGCACTGAAGCTTTCTTT.

The chain employs TRBV6-5 and TRBJ1-2; D not resolved. Trimming took off 6 bases at V and 6 bases at J, with 14 bases between the two ends. The germline V gene encodes CDR1 MNHEY and CDR2 SVGAGI. This CDR3 has 13 residues. The chain's CDR3 is CASREGQADGYTF. The DNA of the CDR3 is TGTGCCAGCAGGGAGGGTCAGGCCGATGGCTACACCTTC.

The chain employs TRBV11-2 and TRBJ2-1; D remains ambiguous. Between the trimmed V and J ends, which lost 1 base and 7 bases, there was a span of 8 bases. The CDR3 runs to 13 residues. Per the germline V gene, CDR1 is SGHAT and CDR2 is FQNNGV. CDR3 bases: TGTGCCAGCAGCTTAGTGCGGCGGAATGAGCAGTTCTTC. Protein product: CASSLVRRNEQFF. Together with reference TRBV11-2 and TRBJ2-1, the CDR3 gives the full variable domain: EAGVAQSPRYKIIEKRQSVAFWCNPISGHATLYWYQQILGQGPKLLIQFQNNGVVDDSQLPKDRFSAERLKGVDSTLKIQPAKLEDSAVYLCASSLVRRNEQFFGPGTRLTVL.

The gene calls are TRBV3-1 (or the pseudogene TRBV3-2) and TRBJ1-1; D is unclear. The V end was cut by 1 base, the J end by 6 bases, with 9 bases between. Germline CDR1 and CDR2: LGHDT and YNNKEL (reference sequence). The CDR3 is made up of 13 amino acids. CDR3 amino acids: CASSQVWGAEAFF. CDR3 bases: TGTGCCAGCAGCCAAGTATGGGGAGCTGAAGCTTTCTTT.

The chain joins TRBV5-6 to TRBJ2-1, with D perhaps matching TRBD1 (6 bases). V dropped 4 bases and J dropped 0 bases, with 17 bases sitting between them. The CDR3 covers 17 residues. CDR1 SGHDT and CDR2 YYEEEE come from the germline V gene. CDR3 protein: CASSPTAGVSSYNEQFF. CDR3 bases: TGTGCCAGCAGCCCAACGGCAGGGGTCAGCTCCTACAATGAGCAGTTCTTC.

The chain carries TRBV18 and TRBJ1-4, with TRBD1 matching 7 bases. Germline V gene data show CDR1 as KGHSH and CDR2 as LQKENI. The CDR3 contains 16 residues. The trim removed 2 bases at V and 0 bases at J, leaving 3 bases unmatched. This CDR3 reads CASSPFDRATNEKLFF. CDR3 coding DNA: TGTGCCAGCTCACCATTTGACAGGGCAACTAATGAAAAACTGTTTTTT.

The genes are TRBV7-9 and TRBJ1-2, with TRBD1 identical over 8 bases. The CDR3 sequence is 16 residues long. V lost 0 bases, J lost 4 bases, and 7 bases stayed unmatched. Germline V lookup: CDR1 SEHNR, CDR2 FQNEAQ (reference sequence). The CDR3 DNA is TGTGCCAGCAGCTTAGCGGGGGTCAGGGGGCCCTATGGCTACACCTTC. This gives the protein CASSLAGVRGPYGYTF.

This clone was seen a single time. This chain links TRBV6-5 with TRBJ2-7; TRBD1 matches 8 bases. From germline, CDR1 is MNHEY and CDR2 SVGAGI. V was pared by 7 bases and J by 3 bases, with 8 bases of the junction left unmatched. The CDR3 contains 14 residues. DNA of the CDR3: TGTGCCAGCACCACCGGACAGGGTCTCTACGAGCAGTACTTC. This sequence encodes CASTTGQGLYEQYF.

About this clone: Other DNA sequences in this sample translate to the same CDR3. V usage is TRBV5-1 and J usage is TRBJ1-2, with D maybe TRBD1 (6 bases). The V and J ends lost 0 bases and 4 bases respectively, with 10 bases between them. Per germline, CDR1 SGHRS and CDR2 YFSETQ. The CDR3 sequence is 14 residues long. The CDR3: CASSLAGGLYGYTF. Here the CDR3 DNA reads TGCGCCAGCAGCTTGGCCGGGGGGCTCTATGGCTACACCTTC.

Here the CDR3 reads CASSAGPYGYTF. The CDR3 DNA is TGTGCCAGCAGCGCGGGCCCGTATGGCTACACCTTC. The chain uses TRBV6-5 and TRBJ1-2; D is unclear. The V gene lost 6 bases and the J gene lost 5 bases, with 10 bases spanning the gap. From germline, CDR1 is MNHEY and CDR2 SVGAGI. This CDR3 comprises 12 residues.

The chain joins TRBV4-1 to TRBJ1-1; TRBD1 agrees at 12 bases. V dropped 1 base and J dropped 10; count of bases not matched to a gene: 7. Germline V gene data show CDR1 as MGHRA and CDR2 as YSYEKL. This CDR3 comprises 15 residues. CDR3 loop: CASSQGDRGLSGAFF. CDR3 DNA sequence: TGCGCCAGCAGCCAAGGGGACAGGGGGCTATCAGGAGCTTTCTTT.

This chain uses TRBV10-3 with TRBJ1-6; 7 nucleotides align to TRBD1. Germline V gene sequence: CDR1 ENHRY, CDR2 SYGVKD. This CDR3 contains 15 residues. The V and J ends lost 3 bases and 8 bases, in that order; junction bases with no gene match: 7. The CDR3 region is CAISELGTEYSPLHF. In nucleotides, the CDR3 is TGTGCCATCAGTGAACTAGGGACAGAGTATTCACCCCTCCACTTT.

This sequence joins TRBV6-6 and TRBJ2-3; 11 bases are a match to TRBD2. Germline assignment: CDR1 MNHNY and CDR2 SVGAGI (reference sequence). The trim removed 5 bases at V and 6 bases at J, leaving 7 bases unmatched. This CDR3 region has 15 residues. DNA of the CDR3: TGTGCCAGCAGTCGACTAGCGGGGCCTCGCGATACGCAGTATTTT. Encoded protein: CASSRLAGPRDTQYF.

This clone was recorded only once. This chain connects TRBV4-1 to TRBJ2-1; 7 bases match TRBD1. Germline V gives CDR1 MGHRA, CDR2 YSYEKL. The CDR3 spans 16 residues. J lost 5 bases, V lost 2 bases, and 9 bases had no gene match. The CDR3: CASSQPRQGLNNEQFF. Written as DNA, the CDR3 is TGCGCCAGCAGCCAACCCCGACAGGGTCTTAACAATGAGCAGTTCTTC.

The V gene is TRBV6-6, the J gene TRBJ1-5; tentatively, D is TRBD1 (6 bases). The CDR3 runs to 15 residues. V lost 5 bases and J 3 bases, leaving 14 bases between the germline ends. Germline lookup yields CDR1 MNHNY and CDR2 SVGAGI (reference sequence). This chain's CDR3 is CASSAHGTPNQPQHF. In DNA form, the CDR3 reads TGTGCCAGCAGTGCGCACGGGACACCCAATCAGCCCCAGCATTTT.

This clone was seen a handful of times. The gene calls are TRBV10-3 and TRBJ1-5; D gene ambiguous. CDR3 length: 15 amino acids. Germline CDR1 ENHRY, CDR2 SYGVKD. V lost 5 bases and J lost 0, with 11 bases in between. The CDR3: CAISRSGNSNQPQHF. CDR3 DNA: TGTGCCATCAGTCGATCCGGGAATAGCAATCAGCCCCAGCATTTT.

This clone was found a few times. The chain uses TRBV7-3 and TRBJ1-1; TRBD1 might be the D (5 bases). The V end lost 0 bases, the J end lost 7 bases, and 12 bases lay between the germline ends. Germline V gene lookup returns CDR1 SGHTA and CDR2 FQGTGA. CDR3 length: 14 amino acids. CDR3 nucleotides: TGTGCCAGCAGCTTAACGGTCGGGGGTGGTGAAGCTTTCTTT. This encodes CASSLTVGGGEAFF.

The chain links TRBV11-2 to TRBJ2-7, with D possibly TRBD2 on 7 matching bases. The CDR3 runs to 16 residues. V was trimmed by 7 bases and J by 0 bases, leaving 19 bases between them. CDR1 and CDR2 (germline): SGHAT, FQNNGV. Here the CDR3 reads CASTHPRGRYSYEQYF. CDR3 DNA: TGTGCCAGCACCCACCCGCGGGGGCGCTACTCCTACGAGCAGTACTTC.

This clone was seen just once. The gene calls are TRBV7-6 and TRBJ2-5; D not resolved. V gave up 4 bases and J gave up 1 base, with 4 bases separating them. Germline loops: CDR1 SGHVS, CDR2 FNYEAQ. The CDR3 extends over 12 amino acids. The CDR3 sequence: CASSSGQETQYF. CDR3 nucleotide sequence: TGTGCCAGCAGCTCGGGCCAAGAGACCCAGTACTTC.

The gene calls are TRBV19 and TRBJ2-1; D is unresolved. Germline loops: CDR1 LNHDA, CDR2 SQIVND (reference sequence). The CDR3 has 14 amino acids. The V and J ends lost 5 bases and 6 bases respectively, with 14 bases between them. CDR3 in amino acids: CASSSQIGSNEQFF. For the CDR3, the DNA is TGTGCCAGTAGTTCCCAAATCGGGTCCAATGAGCAGTTCTTC.

The chain uses TRBV19 and TRBJ1-3, with D hard to call. CDR1 and CDR2 from the germline V gene are LNHDA and SQIVND (reference sequence). Trimming stripped 5 bases from V and 0 bases from J, with 11 bases between. The CDR3 covers 15 residues. This CDR3 reads CASSYGESSGNTIYF. The CDR3 DNA reads as TGTGCCAGTAGTTACGGGGAGAGCTCTGGAAACACCATATATTTT.

V usage is TRBV6-5 and J usage is TRBJ1-6, with 10 bases aligning to TRBD1. After removal of 7 bases from V and 7 bases from J, the junction contained 7 bases not matched to a gene. In germline, CDR1 is MNHEY, CDR2 SVGAGI. This CDR3 spans 15 amino acids. The CDR3 loop is CASTPRQGANSPLHF. The CDR3 nucleotides read TGTGCCAGCACTCCTCGACAGGGGGCAAATTCACCCCTCCACTTT.

The rearrangement uses TRBV6-4 and TRBJ1-2, with a weak D call TRBD1 (6 bases). Germline values: CDR1 MRHNA, CDR2 SNTAGT. V lost 8 bases and J lost 4, with 17 bases in between. The CDR3 length is 14 residues. In DNA, the CDR3 is TGTGCCAGCTCCCCCGGGCAGGGGAGCTATGGCTACACCTTC. Residues: CASSPGQGSYGYTF.

This clone was found once. This CDR3 is CASSHSGTGDSPLHF. Here the CDR3 DNA reads TGTGCCAGCAGCCACTCCGGGACAGGGGACTCACCCCTCCACTTT. J is TRBJ1-6 and V is TRBV3-1 (or the pseudogene TRBV3-2), with 10 bases lining up with TRBD1. V gave up 3 bases and J gave up 10 bases; unmatched junction bases: 6. The CDR3 runs 15 residues. Germline CDR1 and CDR2: LGHDT and YNNKEL (reference sequence).

The table lists this clone with a few counts. V gene TRBV7-2 combines with J gene TRBJ1-5, with TRBD1 identical over 7 bases. Per the germline V gene, CDR1 is SGHTA and CDR2 is FQGNSA. The V gene end was trimmed by 5 bases and the J gene end by 7 bases; junction bases not matched to a gene: 11. This CDR3 comprises 15 residues. This CDR3 is CASSLGGYRGQPQHF. The CDR3 coding sequence is TGTGCCAGCAGCCTAGGGGGCTATCGGGGGCAGCCCCAGCATTTT.

This chain connects TRBV6-5 to TRBJ2-7; TRBD2 matches at 8 bases. This CDR3 comprises 15 residues. The ends lost 2 bases at V and 1 base at J; junction bases unmatched: 4. Looked up from germline, CDR1 is MNHEY and CDR2 is SVGAGI. The CDR3 is CASSYGAGGSYEQYF. The CDR3 DNA reads TGTGCCAGCAGTTACGGGGCGGGGGGTTCCTACGAGCAGTACTTC.